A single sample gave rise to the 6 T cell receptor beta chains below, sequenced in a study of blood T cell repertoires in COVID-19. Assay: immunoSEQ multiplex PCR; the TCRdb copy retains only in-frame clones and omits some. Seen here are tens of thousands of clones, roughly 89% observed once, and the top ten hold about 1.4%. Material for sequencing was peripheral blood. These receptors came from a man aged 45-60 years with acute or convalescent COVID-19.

The CDR3 coding sequence is TGTGCCAGCAGTGAATCAGTGTACGGCAGGGTAGCCCAGCATTTT. This gives the protein CASSESVYGRVAQHF. The chain joins TRBV25-1 to TRBJ1-5, with D maybe TRBD1 (5 bases). V was clipped by 1 base and J by 11 bases, with 18 bases between them. The germline V gene encodes CDR1 MGHDK and CDR2 SYGVNS. This CDR3 is 15 amino acids long.

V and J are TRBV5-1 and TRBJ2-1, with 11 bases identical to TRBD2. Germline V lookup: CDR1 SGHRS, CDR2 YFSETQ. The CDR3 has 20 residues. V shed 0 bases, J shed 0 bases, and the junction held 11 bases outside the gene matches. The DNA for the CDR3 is TGCGCCAGCAGCTTGGCCAGCCTAGCGGGAGGAACGAGCTCCTACAATGAGCAGTTCTTC. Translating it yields CASSLASLAGGTSSYNEQFF.

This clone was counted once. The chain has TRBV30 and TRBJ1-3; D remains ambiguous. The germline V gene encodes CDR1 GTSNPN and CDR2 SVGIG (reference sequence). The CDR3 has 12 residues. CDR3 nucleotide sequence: TGTGCGAAGTCGGGCCCCGGGGACACCATATATTTT. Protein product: CAKSGPGDTIYF.

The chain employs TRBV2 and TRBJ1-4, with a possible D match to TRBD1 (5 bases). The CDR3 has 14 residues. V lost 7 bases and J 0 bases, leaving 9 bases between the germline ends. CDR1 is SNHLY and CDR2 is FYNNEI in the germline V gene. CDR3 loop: CASIMTATNEKLFF. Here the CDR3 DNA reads TGTGCCAGCATCATGACAGCAACTAATGAAAAACTGTTTTTT.

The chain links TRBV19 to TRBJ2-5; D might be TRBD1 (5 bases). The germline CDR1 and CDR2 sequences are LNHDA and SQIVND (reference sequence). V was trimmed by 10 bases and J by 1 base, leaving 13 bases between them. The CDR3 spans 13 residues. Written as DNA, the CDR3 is TGTGCCACCCAGAATCAGGGCCAAGAGACCCAGTACTTC. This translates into CATQNQGQETQYF. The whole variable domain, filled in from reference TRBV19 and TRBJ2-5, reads DGGITQSPKYLFRKEGQNVTLSCEQNLNHDAMYWYRQDPGQGLRLIYYSQIVNDFQKGDIAEGYSVSREKKESFPLTVTSAQKNPTAFYLCATQNQGQETQYFGPGTRLLVL.

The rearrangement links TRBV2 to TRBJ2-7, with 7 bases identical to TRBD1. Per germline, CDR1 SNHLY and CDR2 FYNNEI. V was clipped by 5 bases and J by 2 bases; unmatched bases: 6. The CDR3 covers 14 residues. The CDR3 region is CASSHGTVPYEQYF. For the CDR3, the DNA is TGTGCCAGCAGTCACGGGACAGTTCCCTACGAGCAGTACTTC.